These T cell receptor beta chains were read from a single sample in a study of T cell responses to AZD1222 COVID-19 vaccine. Assay: immunoSEQ multiplex PCR; the TCRdb copy retains only in-frame clones and omits some. The sample has more than 60,000 clones, 80% to 90% seen once; the top ten hold around 20%. The source was peripheral blood, collected 28 days after the second AZD1222 dose. These receptors were taken from an adult who received the AZD1222 COVID-19 vaccine. Both conserved end residues are part of each CDR3. D genes are given only for firm matches. Only part of the rows carry a size: once, few, many, or a class if the clone is expanded.

CDR3 | DNA | size | V | D | J
CASSSSWVAWGETQYF | TGTGCCAGCAGTTCCTCCTGGGTAGCTTGGGGAGAGACCCAGTACTTC | NA | TRBV27 | NA | TRBJ2-5
CASSLARAGNSDEQYF | TGCGCCAGCAGCTTGGCCAGAGCAGGGAACAGCGACGAGCAGTACTTC | NA | TRBV5-1 | NA | TRBJ2-7
CASSLQGRVPYEQYF | TGTGCCAGCAGCTTGCAGGGCAGGGTCCCCTACGAGCAGTACTTC | NA | TRBV5-6 | NA | TRBJ2-7
CASSHKGLAAYNEQFF | TGCGCCAGCAGCCATAAGGGACTAGCGGCTTACAATGAGCAGTTCTTC | once | TRBV4-1 | TRBD2 | TRBJ2-1
CASSPRDRPQYNEQFF | TGTGCCAGCAGCCCTAGGGATAGACCTCAATACAATGAGCAGTTCTTC | NA | TRBV5-4 | NA | TRBJ2-1
CASSSTGFTYEQYF | TGTGCCAGCAGCTCGACCGGATTTACCTACGAGCAGTACTTC | NA | TRBV21-1 | NA | TRBJ2-7
CAWSVQGQAFF | TGTGCCTGGAGTGTACAGGGGCAAGCTTTCTTT | NA | TRBV30 | TRBD1 | TRBJ1-1
CASSLATNYGYTF | TGTGCCAGCAGTTTAGCGACCAACTATGGCTACACCTTC | NA | TRBV12-3/TRBV12-4 | NA | TRBJ1-2
CATQGGVNQPQHF | TGTGCCACCCAGGGGGGCGTAAATCAGCCCCAGCATTTT | NA | TRBV6-5 | TRBD1 | TRBJ1-5
CASSPDRTYGYTF | TGTGCCAGCAGTCCTGACAGAACCTATGGCTACACCTTC | NA | TRBV5-6 | NA | TRBJ1-2
CSAQGLGPEAFF | TGCAGCGCCCAGGGGCTTGGGCCGGAAGCTTTCTTT | NA | TRBV29-1 | NA | TRBJ1-1
CASSELTGGNQPQHF | TGTGCCAGCAGTGAACTGACAGGGGGCAATCAGCCCCAGCATTTT | NA | TRBV6-1 | TRBD1 | TRBJ1-5
CASKVGTGSDSPLHF | TGTGCCAGCAAAGTTGGGACAGGTAGCGATTCACCCCTCCACTTT | NA | TRBV2 | TRBD1 | TRBJ1-6
CASSVDIRHEQYF | TGCGCCAGCAGCGTGGACATAAGGCACGAGCAGTACTTC | once | TRBV5-1 | NA | TRBJ2-7
CASSSPLGGAWRTNEKLFF | TGTGCCAGCAGCTCCCCCCTGGGGGGGGCTTGGCGAACTAATGAAAAACTGTTTTTT | NA | TRBV7-9 | NA | TRBJ1-4
CASSVADGSYNEQFF | TGTGCCAGCAGCGTGGCGGATGGCTCCTACAATGAGCAGTTCTTC | NA | TRBV9 | NA | TRBJ2-1
CASSSDSYQETQYF | TGTGCCAGCAGTTCGGACTCGTACCAAGAGACCCAGTACTTC | NA | TRBV2 | NA | TRBJ2-5
CASSEGPWGGTEAFF | TGTGCCTCATCGGAAGGGCCCTGGGGTGGCACTGAAGCTTTCTTT | NA | TRBV19 | NA | TRBJ1-1
CATSTSGGSTDTQYF | TGTGCCACTTCGACTAGCGGGGGAAGCACAGATACGCAGTATTTT | NA | TRBV2 | TRBD2 | TRBJ2-3
CASSSAGEANYGYTF | TGTGCCAGCAGTAGCGCCGGGGAAGCTAACTATGGCTACACCTTC | NA | TRBV28 | NA | TRBJ1-2
CASSRQLQETQYF | TGTGCCAGCAGCCGGCAGTTACAAGAGACCCAGTACTTC | NA | TRBV11-2 | NA | TRBJ2-5
CAFRGGRRNTEAFF | TGTGCCTTCCGCGGGGGACGGCGGAACACTGAAGCTTTCTTT | NA | TRBV30 | NA | TRBJ1-1
CSASGLAGDQETQYF | TGCAGTGCTAGTGGTCTAGCGGGGGACCAAGAGACCCAGTACTTC | NA | TRBV20-1 | TRBD2 | TRBJ2-5
CATSRDRAYGRAGYTF | TGTGCCACCAGCAGAGATCGGGCTTACGGGAGGGCTGGCTACACCTTC | NA | TRBV15 | NA | TRBJ1-2
CASSPVVQGAMNYGYTF | TGTGCCAGCAGTCCGGTTGTACAGGGGGCGATGAACTATGGCTACACCTTC | few | TRBV6-6 | TRBD1 | TRBJ1-2
CASSLLDRVDTEAFF | TGCGCCAGCAGCTTGTTGGACAGGGTGGACACTGAAGCTTTCTTT | NA | TRBV5-1 | TRBD1 | TRBJ1-1
CASSSETGSYGYTF | TGTGCCAGCAGTTCAGAGACAGGGAGCTATGGCTACACCTTC | NA | TRBV6-4 | TRBD1 | TRBJ1-2
CASSWEGRLNTGELFF | TGTGCCAGCAGCTGGGAGGGGCGCCTGAACACCGGGGAGCTGTTTTTT | NA | TRBV5-5 | TRBD2 | TRBJ2-2